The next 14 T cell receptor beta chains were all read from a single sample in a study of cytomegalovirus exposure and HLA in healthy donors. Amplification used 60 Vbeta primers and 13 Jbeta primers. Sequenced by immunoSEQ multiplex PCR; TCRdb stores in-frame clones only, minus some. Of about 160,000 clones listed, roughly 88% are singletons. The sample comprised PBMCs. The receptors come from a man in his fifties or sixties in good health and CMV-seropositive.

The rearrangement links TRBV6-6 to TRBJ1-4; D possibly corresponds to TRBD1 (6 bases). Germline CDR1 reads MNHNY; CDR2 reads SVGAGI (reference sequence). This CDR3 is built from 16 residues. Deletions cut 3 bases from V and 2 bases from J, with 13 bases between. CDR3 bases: TGTGCCAGCAGTTATCAGGGGCTTATCACTAATGAAAAACTGTTTTTT. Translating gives CASSYQGLITNEKLFF.

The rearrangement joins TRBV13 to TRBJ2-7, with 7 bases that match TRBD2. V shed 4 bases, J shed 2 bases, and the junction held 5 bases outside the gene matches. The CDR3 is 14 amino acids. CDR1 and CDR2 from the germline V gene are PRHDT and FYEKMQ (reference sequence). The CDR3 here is CASSYSGGTYEQYF. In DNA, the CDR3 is TGTGCCAGCAGCTACTCGGGGGGAACCTACGAGCAGTACTTC.

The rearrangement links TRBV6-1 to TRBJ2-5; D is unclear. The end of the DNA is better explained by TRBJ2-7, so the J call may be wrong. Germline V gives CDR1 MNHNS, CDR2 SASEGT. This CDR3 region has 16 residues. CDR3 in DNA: TGTGCCAGCAGTGAAATAATCGGTGAAATTTCCTACGAGCAGTACTTC. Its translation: CASSEIIGEISYEQYF.

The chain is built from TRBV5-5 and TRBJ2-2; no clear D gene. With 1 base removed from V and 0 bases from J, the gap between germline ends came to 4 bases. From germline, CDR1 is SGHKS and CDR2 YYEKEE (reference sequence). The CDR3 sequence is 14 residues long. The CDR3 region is CASSLSPNTGELFF. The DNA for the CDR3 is TGTGCCAGCAGCTTGAGCCCGAACACCGGGGAGCTGTTTTTT.

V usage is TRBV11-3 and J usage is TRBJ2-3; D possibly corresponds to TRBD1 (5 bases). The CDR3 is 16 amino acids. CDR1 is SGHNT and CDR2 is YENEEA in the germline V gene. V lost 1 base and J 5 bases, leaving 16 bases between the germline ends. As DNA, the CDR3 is TGTGCCAGCAGCTTAGGGGGCGGACCCGAAGGAGATACGCAGTATTTT. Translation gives CASSLGGGPEGDTQYF.

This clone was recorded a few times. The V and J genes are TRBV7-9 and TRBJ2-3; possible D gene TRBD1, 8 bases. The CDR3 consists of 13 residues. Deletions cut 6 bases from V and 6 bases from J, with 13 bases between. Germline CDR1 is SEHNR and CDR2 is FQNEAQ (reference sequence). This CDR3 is CASSQQGGDTQYF. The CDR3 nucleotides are TGTGCCAGCAGTCAACAGGGGGGGGATACGCAGTATTTT. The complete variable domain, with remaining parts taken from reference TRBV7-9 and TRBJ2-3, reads DTGVSQNPRHKITKRGQNVTFRCDPISEHNRLYWYRQTLGQGPEFLTYFQNEAQLEKSRLLSDRFSAERPKGSFSTLEIQRTEQGDSAMYLCASSQQGGDTQYFGPGTRLTVL.

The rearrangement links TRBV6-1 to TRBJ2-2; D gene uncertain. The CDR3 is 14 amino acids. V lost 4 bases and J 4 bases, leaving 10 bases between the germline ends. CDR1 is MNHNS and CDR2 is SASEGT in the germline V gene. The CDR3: CASSAFSGTGELFF. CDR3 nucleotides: TGTGCCAGCAGTGCCTTTTCGGGCACCGGGGAGCTGTTTTTT.

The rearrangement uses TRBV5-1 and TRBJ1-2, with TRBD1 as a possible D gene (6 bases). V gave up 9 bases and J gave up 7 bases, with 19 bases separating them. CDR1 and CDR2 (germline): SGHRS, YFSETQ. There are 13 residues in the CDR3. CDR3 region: CATTGQPPGGYTF. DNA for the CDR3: TGCGCCACAACGGGACAACCTCCGGGTGGCTACACCTTC.

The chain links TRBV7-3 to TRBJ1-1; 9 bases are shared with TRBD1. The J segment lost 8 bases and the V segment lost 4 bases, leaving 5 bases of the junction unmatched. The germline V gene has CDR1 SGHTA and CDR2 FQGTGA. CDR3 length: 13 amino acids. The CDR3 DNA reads TGTGCCAGCAGCTCGGGACAGGGTGAAGAAGCTTTCTTT. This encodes CASSSGQGEEAFF.

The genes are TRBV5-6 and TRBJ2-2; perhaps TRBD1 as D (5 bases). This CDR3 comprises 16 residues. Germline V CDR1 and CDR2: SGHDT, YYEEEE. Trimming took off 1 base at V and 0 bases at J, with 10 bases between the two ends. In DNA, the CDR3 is TGTGCCAGCAGCTTGAGGGGATCCACGAACACCGGGGAGCTGTTTTTT. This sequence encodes CASSLRGSTNTGELFF.

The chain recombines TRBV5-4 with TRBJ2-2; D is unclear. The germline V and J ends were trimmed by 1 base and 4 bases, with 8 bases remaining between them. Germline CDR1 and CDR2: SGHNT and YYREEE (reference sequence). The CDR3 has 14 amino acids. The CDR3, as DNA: TGTGCCAGCAGCTTGCAGGTCTCCACCGGGGAGCTGTTTTTT. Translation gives CASSLQVSTGELFF.

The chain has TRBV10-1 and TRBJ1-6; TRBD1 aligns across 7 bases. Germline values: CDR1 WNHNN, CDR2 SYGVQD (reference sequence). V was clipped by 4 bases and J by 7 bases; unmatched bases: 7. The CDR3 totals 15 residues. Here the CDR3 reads CASSALTGPNSPLHF. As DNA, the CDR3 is TGCGCCAGCAGTGCCTTGACAGGGCCAAATTCACCCCTCCACTTT.

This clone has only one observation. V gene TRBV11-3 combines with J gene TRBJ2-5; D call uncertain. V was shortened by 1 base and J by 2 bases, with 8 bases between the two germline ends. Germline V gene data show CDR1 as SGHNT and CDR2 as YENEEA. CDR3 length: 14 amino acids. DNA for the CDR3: TGTGCCAGCAGCTTAGTTTGGAGTCAAGAGACCCAGTACTTC. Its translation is CASSLVWSQETQYF.

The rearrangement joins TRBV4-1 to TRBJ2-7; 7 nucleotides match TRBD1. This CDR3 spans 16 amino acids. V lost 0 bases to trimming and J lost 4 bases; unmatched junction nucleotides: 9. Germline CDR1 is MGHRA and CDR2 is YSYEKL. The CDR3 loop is CASSQDPTGATYEQYF. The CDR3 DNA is TGCGCCAGCAGCCAAGATCCCACAGGGGCGACGTACGAGCAGTACTTC.